The clone carrying this T cell receptor (beta chain) was observed many times. Its cognate antigen is unknown. Unsorted libraries were derived from 2 million PBMCs stored at -80 C. CDR3 length: 14 amino acids. V lost 5 bases and J 7 bases, leaving 16 bases between the germline ends. The data were obtained in a study of neurological immune-mediated disorders. Looking at the study overall: The study included some 34 multiple sclerosis patients, about 31 relapsing-remitting and 3 secondary progressive. Study-level points and caveats: Clinical features showed no association with the multiple sclerosis repertoire cluster, and MRI features showed none either.

TCRdb re-called the 5' RACE reads through MiXCR, storing one row per CDR3 protein. The sample holds about 66,000 distinct CDR3 sequences, 4% to 6% seen once. Sequenced sample: PBMCs. This chain links TRBV12-3 or TRBV12-4 with TRBJ2-3, with D possibly matching TRBD2 (5 bases). The sequence was obtained from a woman aged 30 to 39 with multiple sclerosis. As DNA, the CDR3 is TGTGCCAGCAGTCCGACCGGGATGGGAAATACGCAGTATTTT. Translating it yields CASSPTGMGNTQYF.